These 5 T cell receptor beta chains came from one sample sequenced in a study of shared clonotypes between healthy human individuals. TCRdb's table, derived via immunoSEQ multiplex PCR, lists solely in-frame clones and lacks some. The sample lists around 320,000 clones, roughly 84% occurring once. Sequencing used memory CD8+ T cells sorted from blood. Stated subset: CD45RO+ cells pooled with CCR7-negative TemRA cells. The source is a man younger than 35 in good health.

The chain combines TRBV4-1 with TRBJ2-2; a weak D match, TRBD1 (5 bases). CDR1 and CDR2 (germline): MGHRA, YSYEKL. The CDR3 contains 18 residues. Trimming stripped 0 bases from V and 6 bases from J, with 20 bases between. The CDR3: CASSQDAASIEGAGELFF. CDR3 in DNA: TGCGCCAGCAGCCAAGATGCGGCCTCTATAGAAGGGGCCGGGGAGCTGTTTTTT.

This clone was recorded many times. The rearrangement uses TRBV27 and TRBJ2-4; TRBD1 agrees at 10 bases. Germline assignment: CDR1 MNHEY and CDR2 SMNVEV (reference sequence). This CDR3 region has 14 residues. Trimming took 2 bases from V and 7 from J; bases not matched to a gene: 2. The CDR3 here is CASSLGGQGNIQYF. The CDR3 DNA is TGTGCCAGCAGTTTAGGGGGACAGGGGAACATTCAGTACTTC.

Here the CDR3 DNA reads TGTGCCAGTAGTTGGGACAACTTAAACACAGATACGCAGTATTTT. Protein sequence: CASSWDNLNTDTQYF. This sequence joins TRBV19 and TRBJ2-3; D is possibly TRBD1 (6 bases). The CDR3 extends over 15 amino acids. V lost 5 bases to trimming and J lost 2 bases, with 14 bases between them. In germline, CDR1 is LNHDA, CDR2 SQIVND (reference sequence).

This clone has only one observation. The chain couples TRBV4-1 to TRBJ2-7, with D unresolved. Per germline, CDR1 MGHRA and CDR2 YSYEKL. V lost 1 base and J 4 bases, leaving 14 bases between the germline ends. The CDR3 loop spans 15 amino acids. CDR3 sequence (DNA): TGCGCCAGCAGCCAAGGGTCTGGCAGTCCATACGAGCAGTACTTC. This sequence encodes CASSQGSGSPYEQYF.

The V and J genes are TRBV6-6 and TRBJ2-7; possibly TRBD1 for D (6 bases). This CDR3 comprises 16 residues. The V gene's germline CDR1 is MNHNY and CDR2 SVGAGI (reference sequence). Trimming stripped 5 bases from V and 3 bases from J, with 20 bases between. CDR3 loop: CASSPDSTGKYYEQYF. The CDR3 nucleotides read TGTGCCAGCAGTCCCGACTCGACAGGAAAGTACTACGAGCAGTACTTC.